This T cell receptor (beta chain) was documented in a study of cytomegalovirus exposure and HLA in healthy donors. The CDR3 contains 12 residues. Germline CDR1 reads MDHEN; CDR2 reads SYDVKM. V gave up 7 bases and J gave up 8 bases, with 14 bases separating them. Use of 60 Vbeta and 13 Jbeta primers characterized the PCR. Clones were read by immunoSEQ multiplex PCR, and TCRdb kept only the in-frame ones, dropping some. The data contain 150,000 to 200,000 clones, 80% of them singletons. The J gene is TRBJ1-2, the V gene TRBV28, with D possibly matching TRBD1 (5 bases). The sample was PBMCs. This clonotype was sampled from a woman between 45 and 65 years old in good health and CMV-seropositive. CDR3 amino acids: CASMGGVRGYTF. In nucleotides, the CDR3 is TGTGCCAGCATGGGGGGTGTGCGAGGCTACACCTTC.